The present TCR beta chain was sequenced within a study of shared clonotypes between healthy human individuals. Profiling relied on immunoSEQ multiplex PCR, and the TCRdb table lists in-frame clones only, not all of them. The table shows roughly 2,500,000 clones, with roughly 93% occurring only once. The J segment lost 2 bases and the V segment lost 6 bases, leaving 6 bases of the junction unmatched. Germline lookup yields CDR1 LNHDA and CDR2 SQIVND (reference sequence). The CDR3 length is 14 residues. The sequenced sample consisted of naive CD4+ T cells from PBMCs. Subset in this sample: CD45RA+ positively selected. This TCR derives from a man between 18 and 35 years old in good health. Some clones in this sample may be carry-over from other donors' samples. The chain links TRBV19 to TRBJ2-7, with 8 bases that match TRBD1. CDR3 sequence reads: CASRSDRAAYEQYF. The CDR3 DNA follows: TGTGCCAGTAGATCGGACAGGGCCGCCTACGAGCAGTACTTC. Combining the CDR3 with reference TRBV19 and TRBJ2-7 gives the whole variable domain DGGITQSPKYLFRKEGQNVTLSCEQNLNHDAMYWYRQDPGQGLRLIYYSQIVNDFQKGDIAEGYSVSREKKESFPLTVTSAQKNPTAFYLCASRSDRAAYEQYFGPGTRLTVT.